This TCR beta chain appears in the sequencing data of a study of PD-L1 blockade in urothelial cancer. The overall study: Samples of blood were analyzed 3 weeks (second dose) and 6 weeks after treatment start.

Assay: immunoSEQ multiplex PCR; the TCRdb copy retains only in-frame clones and omits some. The top ten hold 6.5% to 8% of the sample, which has over 45,000 clones, roughly nine tenths seen once. This CDR3 is built from 16 residues. Per the germline V gene, CDR1 is LGHNA and CDR2 is YNFKEQ. Deletions cut 7 bases from V and 1 base from J, with 19 bases between. Here the sequenced sample was PBMCs, taken around atezolizumab (anti-PD-L1) treatment. The receptor comes from a man between 60 and 70 years old with urothelial cancer. V and J are TRBV4-2 and TRBJ1-2; maybe TRBD1 (5 bases). The CDR3 DNA reads TGTGCCAGCACCCCACGGCCCGGGGGTGGTAACTATGGCTACACCTTC. Translated: CASTPRPGGGNYGYTF.